The text below deals with one T cell receptor (beta chain). Its target antigen remains unknown. Nothing much larger sits one base from this clone, and base qualities are not available. CDR3 length: 12 amino acids, cysteine to phenylalanine. Only CDR3 DNA is held: 36 bases, read in frame from base 1. Sequences LGHDT (CDR1) and YNNKEL (CDR2) are obtained from the germline V gene (reference sequence). Trimming at the junction amounts to 6 bases on V and 0 bases on J, and the germline ends lie 2 bases apart. The data derive from a study of T cells in Graves' hyperthyroidism and ophthalmopathy (dated by TCRdb to between 2017 and 2020). About the investigation overall: Peripheral blood was collected at initial diagnosis, before any treatment. Once sampling was done, hyperthyroidism patients were given methimazole at a starting dose of 30 mg daily, whereas ophthalmopathy patients were given high-dose intravenous methylprednisolone. In addition, the study compared T-cell repertoires in thyroid tissue and in blood from about 6 Graves' hyperthyroidism patients. For training and testing, the roughly 100 patients in the discovery cohort were randomly divided in a 7:3 ratio. TCR Vbeta CDR3 sequencing of fewer than 150 peripheral blood samples (43 ophthalmopathy, under 80 hyperthyroidism and approximately 17 progressor patients) is reported in the paper. Whether ophthalmopathy could be predicted prospectively was tested in an independent validation cohort made up of approximately 19 hyperthyroidism patients plus 17 patients who later progressed to ophthalmopathy. TCR V-J signatures able to tell the groups apart were searched for in a discovery cohort of approximately 95 patients, of whom 40 to 45 had Graves' ophthalmopathy and around 58 had stable Graves' hyperthyroidism. Study-level results and caveats: Blood samples also contained most of the expanded thyroid clonotypes (frequency above 0.001), which suggests that blood repertoires may reflect thyroid immune responses. During validation, the model predicted progression to ophthalmopathy a median of about 6.3 months ahead of onset, with approximately 70% sensitivity and more than 72% specificity. Sample size was not statistically predetermined, and investigators were not blinded to group allocation. In cross-validation, a model built on a 13 V-J signature told ophthalmopathy apart from stable hyperthyroidism with approximately 90% sensitivity and about 81% specificity, and in testing the same model reached 80%/75%.

The TCR beta CDR3 regions were amplified from RNA transcripts. The TCR CDR3 was subjected to a first round of RT-PCR using the HTBI primer set and the Qiagen OneStep RT-PCR kit. Libraries were constructed in a second round of multiplex PCR, after which size selection and purification were performed. Paired-end sequencing of the libraries was performed with 100 bp reads on an Illumina HiSeq2000. The original methods were these. Raw data were processed with SOAPnuke, discarding reads with adapters, uncalled bases, mean Phred below 15, or no exact constant-primer or identifier match. COPE v1.2.5 was used to merge the high-quality paired reads, and each unique nucleotide sequence was defined as a clonotype. MiTCR v1.1 was used to align clonotypes to the IMGT TRBV, TRBD and TRBJ reference segments. Analysis was restricted to V-J combinations with a frequency above 0.0001, which covered 98% to 99.2% of repertoires. The TCS score was defined as the ratio of F50 (clonal expansion) to E x V (chaos), calculated using BLOSUM62-based TCRdist between CDR3 peptides within each V-J. Welch's t-statistics and random forest reduced 514 V-J features to under 15, which were used in a naive Bayes classifier (R e1071). TCRdb handled the public reads itself, with Q25 trimming in fastp and clone calling in MiXCR, and kept productive beta chains. Here each entry gathers all rows of one CDR3 protein and keeps the most common genes and DNA. None of the V and J calls come from the authors' own analysis; TCRdb made them. The sample records 300,000 to 450,000 distinct CDR3 sequences, 20% to 25% of which are singletons. The ten largest clones represent less than 75% of the sample.

Graves' hyperthyroidism was defined as stable when no progression to ophthalmopathy occurred over 18 months of follow-up. The hyperthyroidism patients were between 18 and 65 years old and newly diagnosed, with a disease duration of less than 2 months. Any patient with an uncontrolled infection, another autoimmune disease, pregnancy or lactation was excluded. Clinical symptoms, serum thyroxine and TRAb, thyroid ultrasound, and orbital computed tomography formed the basis for the diagnoses. PBMCs were separated from 7.5 to 10 ml of fresh peripheral blood using Ficoll-Paque density gradient centrifugation. Total RNA was extracted using Trizol reagent, and RNA quality was assessed on an Agilent 2100 Bioanalyzer.

Sample: blood. The chain is encoded by TRBV3-1 joined to TRBJ1-4; no D gene call is confident. This clonotype originated in a man over 45 with Graves' hyperthyroidism. The CDR3 is CASSSTNEKLFF. The DNA sequence reads TGTGCCAGCAGTTCAACTAATGAAAAACTGTTTTTT.